This TCR beta chain was retrieved from a study of cytomegalovirus exposure and HLA in healthy donors. Overall study results and limits: A classifier reportedly called cytomegalovirus status with high sensitivity and specificity. Cytomegalovirus-associated TCR beta chains were listed, numbering 164.

Use of 60 Vbeta and 13 Jbeta primers characterized the PCR. This table comes from immunoSEQ multiplex PCR, and its TCRdb copy is limited to in-frame clones, with some not included. The sample records roughly 200,000 clones, 79% being singletons. This CDR3 is built from 18 residues. Looked up from germline, CDR1 is SNHLY and CDR2 is FYNNEI. The ends lost 3 bases at V and 0 bases at J; junction bases unmatched: 10. A word on this clone: Its antigen is undetermined.

The rearrangement links TRBV2 to TRBJ2-7; 11 bases match TRBD2. The sequence was obtained from a girl aged 5-17 years in good health and CMV-seropositive. What was sequenced was PBMCs. The CDR3 DNA follows: TGTGCCAGCAGTGACGGTAATAGCGGGGGGGTAAGCTCCTACGAGCAGTACTTC. It codes for CASSDGNSGGVSSYEQYF.